This T cell receptor (beta chain) came from a study of blood T cell repertoires in COVID-19. The CDR3 has 14 residues. The germline V and J ends were trimmed by 4 bases and 2 bases, with 11 bases remaining between them. The germline V gene has CDR1 SGHNT and CDR2 YENEEA. Per the authors' pipeline: Scientists estimated how many nucleated cells there were by amplifying reference gene primers. Assay used: immunoSEQ multiplex PCR; TCRdb lists only in-frame clones, some missing. Clone size and V and J calls were adopted from that table, with D and trimming inferred from the DNA. The table lists roughly 300,000 clones, approximately 91% of them singletons.

This TCR came from a woman between 40 and 55 years old with acute COVID-19. The specimen was PBMCs or T cells enriched from blood (not recorded which). The chain uses TRBV11-3 and TRBJ2-5; possible D gene TRBD1, 5 bases. The CDR3 reads CASSSQGGQETQYF. The CDR3 region has the DNA TGTGCCAGCAGCTCTCAGGGTGGGCAAGAGACCCAGTACTTC.